Listed below are T cell receptor beta chains from one sample, sequenced in a study of OX40 agonist ivuxolimab in advanced cancers. Measured with immunoSEQ multiplex PCR; TCRdb has only the in-frame clones, and not every one. The sample shows over 80,000 clones, 70% to 90% of them seen only once. The sample here was CD4+ or CD8+ T cells sorted from blood, taken in a trial of the OX40 agonist ivuxolimab. The receptor set was obtained from an adult with an advanced solid tumor such as melanoma, head and neck, liver or kidney cancer. CDR3s include the opening cysteine and the closing phenylalanine or tryptophan. Fields, in order: CDR3 protein, CDR3 DNA, clone size, J gene, D gene, V gene. A D gene is named only where the DNA matches it firmly. The listing skips clone size in some rows; elsewhere it reads once, few, many or a size class.

cdr3_aa: CASSVEGTLEIYNEQFF; cdr3_nt: TGTGCCAGCAGTGTCGAGGGGACCCTAGAGATTTACAATGAGCAGTTCTTC; clone_size: .; j_call: TRBJ2-1; d_call: .; v_call: TRBV6-1
cdr3_aa: CASSTRTGNEKLFF; cdr3_nt: TGTGCCAGCAGCACCCGGACAGGGAATGAAAAACTGTTTTTT; clone_size: .; j_call: TRBJ1-4; d_call: TRBD1; v_call: TRBV7-9
cdr3_aa: CASSLTGLANYGYTF; cdr3_nt: TGTGCCAGCAGTCTGACAGGGCTGGCTAACTATGGCTACACCTTC; clone_size: .; j_call: TRBJ1-2; d_call: TRBD1; v_call: TRBV28
cdr3_aa: CASSIVADSNQPQHF; cdr3_nt: TGTGCCAGTAGTATAGTGGCGGATAGCAATCAGCCCCAGCATTTT; clone_size: .; j_call: TRBJ1-5; d_call: .; v_call: TRBV19
cdr3_aa: CASSRKTSALYNEQFF; cdr3_nt: TGCGCCAGCAGCCGAAAGACTAGCGCCCTTTACAATGAGCAGTTCTTC; clone_size: .; j_call: TRBJ2-1; d_call: TRBD2; v_call: TRBV5-1
cdr3_aa: CASSLRGGASTEAFF; cdr3_nt: TGTGCCAGCAGCCTCCGCGGGGGGGCGAGCACTGAAGCTTTCTTT; clone_size: .; j_call: TRBJ1-1; d_call: .; v_call: TRBV7-6
cdr3_aa: CASSLRGYGYTF; cdr3_nt: TGTGCCAGCAGTTTACGCGGATATGGCTACACCTTC; clone_size: .; j_call: TRBJ1-2; d_call: .; v_call: TRBV28
cdr3_aa: CASSRGGGPRGNTIYF; cdr3_nt: TGTGCCAGCAGCCGGGGCGGGGGGCCGCGGGGAAACACCATATATTTT; clone_size: .; j_call: TRBJ1-3; d_call: .; v_call: TRBV28
cdr3_aa: CATSSEVSYEQYF; cdr3_nt: TGCGCCACCTCCAGCGAAGTGTCCTACGAGCAGTACTTC; clone_size: .; j_call: TRBJ2-7; d_call: .; v_call: TRBV10-1
cdr3_aa: CASSRGLADFWDTQYF; cdr3_nt: TGTGCCAGTAGTAGGGGACTAGCGGACTTCTGGGATACGCAGTATTTT; clone_size: .; j_call: TRBJ2-3; d_call: TRBD2; v_call: TRBV19
cdr3_aa: CASSQAAGDLDTEAFF; cdr3_nt: TGCGCCAGCAGCCAAGCGGCAGGGGACTTGGACACTGAAGCTTTCTTT; clone_size: .; j_call: TRBJ1-1; d_call: .; v_call: TRBV4-1
cdr3_aa: CASSDSQRRTSYNEQFF; cdr3_nt: TGTGCCAGCAGCGATTCCCAGCGGCGAACATCTTACAATGAGCAGTTCTTC; clone_size: .; j_call: TRBJ2-1; d_call: .; v_call: TRBV7-2
cdr3_aa: CASSPVAGPSQETQYF; cdr3_nt: TGTGCCAGCTCACCAGTTGCGGGGCCAAGTCAAGAGACCCAGTACTTC; clone_size: .; j_call: TRBJ2-5; d_call: .; v_call: TRBV18
cdr3_aa: CASSLGRGDVGNQPQHF; cdr3_nt: TGTGCCAGCAGCTTAGGGAGGGGCGACGTGGGCAATCAGCCCCAGCATTTT; clone_size: once; j_call: TRBJ1-5; d_call: .; v_call: TRBV11-2
cdr3_aa: CASSPPSGVYGYTF; cdr3_nt: TGTGCCAGCTCACCTCCTTCTGGCGTCTATGGCTACACCTTC; clone_size: .; j_call: TRBJ1-2; d_call: .; v_call: TRBV18
cdr3_aa: CASRPGAIPCWNTEAFF; cdr3_nt: TGTGCCAGCAGACCGGGAGCCATTCCATGTTGGAACACTGAAGCTTTCTTT; clone_size: .; j_call: TRBJ1-1; d_call: .; v_call: TRBV21-1
cdr3_aa: CASRTGYYEQYF; cdr3_nt: TGTGCCAGCAGGACAGGTTACTACGAGCAGTACTTC; clone_size: once; j_call: TRBJ2-7; d_call: .; v_call: TRBV6-5
cdr3_aa: CAWNGEVYGYTF; cdr3_nt: TGTGCCTGGAATGGGGAGGTCTATGGCTACACCTTC; clone_size: once; j_call: TRBJ1-2; d_call: .; v_call: TRBV30
cdr3_aa: CASSVQAGGSTDTQYF; cdr3_nt: TGTGCCAGCAGCGTACAAGCGGGGGGGAGCACAGATACGCAGTATTTT; clone_size: .; j_call: TRBJ2-3; d_call: TRBD2; v_call: TRBV9
cdr3_aa: CASSEMFQPNEKLFF; cdr3_nt: TGTGCCAGCAGTGAAATGTTCCAGCCGAATGAAAAACTGTTTTTT; clone_size: once; j_call: TRBJ1-4; d_call: .; v_call: TRBV6-1
cdr3_aa: CASSPRGSPAFF; cdr3_nt: TGCGCCAGCAGCCCCAGAGGTTCTCCGGCTTTCTTT; clone_size: .; j_call: TRBJ1-1; d_call: .; v_call: TRBV5-1
cdr3_aa: CASSIYGTAVVAPGANVLTF; cdr3_nt: TGTGCCAGTAGTATTTACGGGACAGCCGTCGTCGCACCTGGGGCCAACGTCCTGACTTTC; clone_size: .; j_call: TRBJ2-6; d_call: TRBD1; v_call: TRBV19
cdr3_aa: CASSQQGQLNYGYTF; cdr3_nt: TGTGCCAGCTCACAACAGGGACAGCTTAACTATGGCTACACCTTC; clone_size: few; j_call: TRBJ1-2; d_call: TRBD1; v_call: TRBV18
cdr3_aa: CASSLQLLYNEQFF; cdr3_nt: TGTGCCAGCAGCCTACAGCTGCTCTACAATGAGCAGTTCTTC; clone_size: .; j_call: TRBJ2-1; d_call: .; v_call: TRBV5-6
cdr3_aa: CASSQVSANYGYTF; cdr3_nt: TGCGCCAGCAGCCAAGTGTCTGCTAACTATGGCTACACCTTC; clone_size: once; j_call: TRBJ1-2; d_call: .; v_call: TRBV4-1
cdr3_aa: CATSREGQATDTQYF; cdr3_nt: TGTGCCACCAGCAGAGAGGGACAGGCCACAGATACGCAGTATTTT; clone_size: .; j_call: TRBJ2-3; d_call: TRBD1; v_call: TRBV15
cdr3_aa: CASSATGDYNSPLHF; cdr3_nt: TGTGCCAGCAGTGCCACAGGGGATTATAATTCACCCCTCCACTTT; clone_size: .; j_call: TRBJ1-6; d_call: TRBD1; v_call: TRBV6-4
cdr3_aa: CATSPSGGTARQKTEAFF; cdr3_nt: TGTGCCACCAGCCCCAGTGGGGGGACAGCACGTCAAAAGACCGAAGCTTTCTTT; clone_size: .; j_call: TRBJ1-1; d_call: TRBD1; v_call: TRBV15
cdr3_aa: CASSSGGAGQETQYF; cdr3_nt: TGTGCCAGCAGTTCAGGCGGGGCAGGTCAAGAGACCCAGTACTTC; clone_size: .; j_call: TRBJ2-5; d_call: .; v_call: TRBV6-5
cdr3_aa: CASSRLAGGLSTDTQYF; cdr3_nt: TGTGCCAGCAGTCGCCTAGCGGGAGGCCTGAGCACAGATACGCAGTATTTT; clone_size: .; j_call: TRBJ2-3; d_call: TRBD2; v_call: TRBV27
cdr3_aa: CASSQERGSGEQYF; cdr3_nt: TGTGCCAGCAGCCAAGAGAGGGGAAGTGGCGAGCAGTACTTC; clone_size: once; j_call: TRBJ2-7; d_call: .; v_call: TRBV4-2
cdr3_aa: CASSRTGNEKLFF; cdr3_nt: TGTGCCAGCAGCCGGACAGGAAATGAAAAACTGTTTTTT; clone_size: .; j_call: TRBJ1-4; d_call: TRBD1; v_call: TRBV6-1
cdr3_aa: CASSADVGETQYF; cdr3_nt: TGTGCCAGCAGTGCGGACGTGGGAGAGACCCAGTACTTC; clone_size: few; j_call: TRBJ2-5; d_call: .; v_call: TRBV6-4
cdr3_aa: CASRRPPRDYGYTF; cdr3_nt: TGTGCCAGCAGGCGACCCCCTCGGGACTATGGCTACACCTTC; clone_size: .; j_call: TRBJ1-2; d_call: .; v_call: TRBV6-4
cdr3_aa: CASSPHQMNTEAFF; cdr3_nt: TGTGCCAGCAGCCCTCACCAGATGAACACTGAAGCTTTCTTT; clone_size: .; j_call: TRBJ1-1; d_call: .; v_call: TRBV7-2
cdr3_aa: CASSRQGTETQYF; cdr3_nt: TGCGCCAGCAGCCGACAGGGAACAGAGACCCAGTACTTC; clone_size: .; j_call: TRBJ2-5; d_call: TRBD1; v_call: TRBV5-1
cdr3_aa: CASSLSGTGYTEAFF; cdr3_nt: TGTGCCAGCAGTTTATCTGGGACAGGGTACACTGAAGCTTTCTTT; clone_size: .; j_call: TRBJ1-1; d_call: TRBD1; v_call: TRBV27
cdr3_aa: CASSSLWPAPYQQYF; cdr3_nt: TGTGCCAGCAGCTCGCTCTGGCCCGCTCCATACCAGCAGTACTTC; clone_size: .; j_call: TRBJ2-7; d_call: .; v_call: TRBV11-1
cdr3_aa: CASSLGGSGVGETQYF; cdr3_nt: TGTGCCAGCAGCTTAGGAGGAAGTGGAGTTGGGGAGACCCAGTACTTC; clone_size: few; j_call: TRBJ2-5; d_call: .; v_call: TRBV7-2
cdr3_aa: CASSLDPTNNEQFF; cdr3_nt: TGTGCCAGCAGCTTAGATCCTACCAACAATGAGCAGTTCTTC; clone_size: .; j_call: TRBJ2-1; d_call: .; v_call: TRBV7-2
cdr3_aa: CASSEWGGSSYNEQFF; cdr3_nt: TGTGCCAGCAGTGAATGGGGCGGAAGCTCCTACAATGAGCAGTTCTTC; clone_size: .; j_call: TRBJ2-1; d_call: .; v_call: TRBV2
cdr3_aa: CASSPSGGLAKNIQYF; cdr3_nt: TGCGCCAGCAGCCCTAGCGGGGGATTAGCCAAAAACATTCAGTACTTC; clone_size: few; j_call: TRBJ2-4; d_call: TRBD2; v_call: TRBV5-1
cdr3_aa: CASSPGRGKEFYGYTF; cdr3_nt: TGTGCCAGCTCACCGGGGAGGGGAAAAGAATTCTATGGCTACACCTTC; clone_size: .; j_call: TRBJ1-2; d_call: .; v_call: TRBV18
cdr3_aa: CASSVELPLTWHGNQPQHF; cdr3_nt: TGTGCCAGCAGTGTAGAGTTACCACTTACATGGCACGGCAATCAGCCCCAGCATTTT; clone_size: .; j_call: TRBJ1-5; d_call: .; v_call: TRBV6-1
cdr3_aa: CASSSRTGERSGNTIYF; cdr3_nt: TGTGCCAGCTCATCACGGACAGGGGAAAGGTCTGGAAACACCATATATTTT; clone_size: few; j_call: TRBJ1-3; d_call: TRBD1; v_call: TRBV18
cdr3_aa: CASSLAVTFNYGYTF; cdr3_nt: TGCGCCAGCAGCTTGGCAGTGACCTTTAACTATGGCTACACCTTC; clone_size: .; j_call: TRBJ1-2; d_call: .; v_call: TRBV5-1
cdr3_aa: CASSLGTQETQYF; cdr3_nt: TGTGCCAGCAGCTTAGGGACGCAAGAGACCCAGTACTTC; clone_size: .; j_call: TRBJ2-5; d_call: .; v_call: TRBV11-2
cdr3_aa: CASSLINGGTEAFF; cdr3_nt: TGTGCCAGCAGCCTAATTAACGGGGGCACTGAAGCTTTCTTT; clone_size: .; j_call: TRBJ1-1; d_call: .; v_call: TRBV5-5
cdr3_aa: CSVPAFDEQFF; cdr3_nt: TGCAGCGTCCCCGCCTTTGATGAGCAGTTCTTC; clone_size: few; j_call: TRBJ2-1; d_call: .; v_call: TRBV29-1
cdr3_aa: CASSQLGMDEKLFF; cdr3_nt: TGTGCCAGCAGCCAGTTGGGGATGGATGAAAAACTGTTTTTT; clone_size: .; j_call: TRBJ1-4; d_call: .; v_call: TRBV7-2
cdr3_aa: CASSFDGRREETQYF; cdr3_nt: TGTGCCAGCTCATTCGACGGCAGGAGAGAAGAGACCCAGTACTTC; clone_size: .; j_call: TRBJ2-5; d_call: .; v_call: TRBV18
cdr3_aa: CASTQGAVSYNEQFF; cdr3_nt: TGTGCCAGCACCCAGGGGGCAGTCTCCTACAATGAGCAGTTCTTC; clone_size: once; j_call: TRBJ2-1; d_call: TRBD1; v_call: TRBV7-2
cdr3_aa: CASSEKGRGLWGQGISPLHF; cdr3_nt: TGTGCCAGCAGTGAAAAGGGGAGAGGGCTCTGGGGACAGGGGATTTCACCCCTCCACTTT; clone_size: once; j_call: TRBJ1-6; d_call: TRBD1; v_call: TRBV6-1
cdr3_aa: CASSYSTDYGYTF; cdr3_nt: TGTGCCAGCAGTTACTCGACAGACTATGGCTACACCTTC; clone_size: .; j_call: TRBJ1-2; d_call: .; v_call: TRBV6-5